This T cell receptor beta chain stems from a study of identical twins. To note about this clonotype: Antigen: not known.

The CDR3 has 18 amino acids. TCRdb re-derived calls from the 5' RACE reads in MiXCR, one entry per CDR3 protein. The repertoire holds roughly 570,000 distinct CDR3 sequences, with 9.5% to 10% as singletons. Overall study results and limits: Among monozygotic twins, out-of-frame TCR alpha sharing exceeded what models predicted.

These sequences were also reported in another study, on yellow fever vaccine responses in identical twins. From that paper: Twins reportedly showed a vaccine T cell response that seemed partly convergent and partly personalized.

This sequence joins TRBV21-1 and TRBJ2-6; the table's D gene call, TRBD1, was not cross checked with the DNA. TRBV21-1 is listed as a pseudogene. Input material: PBMCs. The clonotype was recovered from a woman between 18 and 29 years old in good health. The CDR3 bases are TGTGCCGGCAGCAAAGTGGAGGACAACGGCTCTGGGGCCAACGTCCTGACTTTC. Amino acid sequence: CAGSKVEDNGSGANVLTF.